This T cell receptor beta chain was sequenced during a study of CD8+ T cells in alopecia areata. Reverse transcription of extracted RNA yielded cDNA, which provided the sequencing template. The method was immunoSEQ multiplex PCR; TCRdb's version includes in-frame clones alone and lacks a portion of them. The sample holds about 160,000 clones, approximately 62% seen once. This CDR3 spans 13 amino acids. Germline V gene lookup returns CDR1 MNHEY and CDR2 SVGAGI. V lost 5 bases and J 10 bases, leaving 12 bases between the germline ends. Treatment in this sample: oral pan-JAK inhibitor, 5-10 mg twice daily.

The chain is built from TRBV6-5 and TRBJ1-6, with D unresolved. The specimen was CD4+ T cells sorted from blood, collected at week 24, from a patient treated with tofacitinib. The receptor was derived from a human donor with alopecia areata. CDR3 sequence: CASSDTWGSPLHF. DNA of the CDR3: TGTGCCAGCAGTGATACCTGGGGATCACCCCTCCACTTT.